Below are 9 T cell receptor beta chains sequenced from a single sample in a study of blood T cell repertoires in COVID-19. Measured with immunoSEQ multiplex PCR; TCRdb has only the in-frame clones, and not every one. The repertoire holds about 59,000 clones, with approximately 83% as singletons. The sequencing input was peripheral blood. The receptors were sampled from a woman of 80 years or more with acute or convalescent COVID-19.

The CDR3 DNA sequence: TGCGCCAGCAGCAAAGACATAACCTACGAGCAGTACTTC. The encoded protein is CASSKDITYEQYF. The chain combines TRBV5-1 with TRBJ2-7; D ambiguous. V was shortened by 4 bases and J by 2 bases, with 10 bases between the two germline ends. CDR1 is SGHRS and CDR2 is YFSETQ in the germline V gene. The CDR3 is made up of 13 amino acids.

V is TRBV11-2 and J is TRBJ2-1, with TRBD2 as a possible D gene (7 bases). Deletions cut 0 bases from V and 3 bases from J, with 12 bases between. CDR1 and CDR2 from the germline V gene are SGHAT and FQNNGV. This CDR3 region has 16 residues. The CDR3 is CASSLDWRGGYNEQFF. CDR3 bases: TGTGCCAGCAGCTTAGATTGGAGGGGGGGCTACAATGAGCAGTTCTTC.

The V call is TRBV7-2, the J call TRBJ2-7, with TRBD1 identical over 9 bases. Germline loops: CDR1 SGHTA, CDR2 FQGNSA. The CDR3 extends over 16 amino acids. V gave up 5 bases and J gave up 0 bases; unmatched junction bases: 8. CDR3 sequence reads: CASSAQGALSSYEQYF. The CDR3, as DNA: TGTGCCAGCAGCGCACAGGGGGCACTATCCTCCTACGAGCAGTACTTC.

CDR3 sequence reads: CASASGTGSYNEQFF. The DNA for the CDR3 is TGTGCTAGTGCTTCCGGGACAGGGTCCTACAATGAGCAGTTCTTC. V gene TRBV12-5 combines with J gene TRBJ2-1, with 9 nucleotides matching TRBD1. The CDR3 covers 15 residues. After removal of 7 bases from V and 1 base from J, the junction contained 5 bases not matched to a gene. The V gene's germline CDR1 is LGHNT and CDR2 FRNRAP.

The V call is TRBV24-1, the J call TRBJ2-7, with D perhaps matching TRBD1 (7 bases). The V gene's germline CDR1 is KGHDR and CDR2 SFDVKD. Trimming left V 3 bases short and J 5 bases short, with 16 bases between. The length of the CDR3 is 15 residues. This chain's CDR3 is CATSDPRGRRHEQYF. The CDR3 nucleotides read TGTGCCACCAGTGATCCCAGGGGGAGGAGGCACGAGCAGTACTTC.

The chain has TRBV9 and TRBJ1-4; possibly TRBD1 for D (5 bases). The V end lost 0 bases, the J end lost 6 bases, and 12 bases lay between the germline ends. The CDR3 extends over 15 amino acids. Germline CDR1 is SGDLS and CDR2 is YYNGEE. The CDR3 DNA reads TGTGCCAGCAGCGTAGCTGCAGGGCCCGATGAAAAACTGTTTTTT. Its protein product is CASSVAAGPDEKLFF. Using reference TRBV9 and TRBJ1-4 for the parts outside the CDR3, the full variable domain is DSGVTQTPKHLITATGQRVTLRCSPRSGDLSVYWYQQSLDQGLQFLIQYYNGEERAKGNILERFSAQQFPDLHSELNLSSLELGDSALYFCASSVAAGPDEKLFFGSGTQLSVL.

V usage is TRBV19 and J usage is TRBJ1-5; D not certain. V was cut by 7 bases and J by 5 bases, with 18 bases left in between. This CDR3 contains 15 residues. Germline V gene data show CDR1 as LNHDA and CDR2 as SQIVND (reference sequence). CDR3 sequence: CASIRMAGMDQPQHF. In nucleotides, the CDR3 is TGTGCCAGTATTAGAATGGCGGGGATGGATCAGCCCCAGCATTTT. The complete variable domain, with remaining parts taken from reference TRBV19 and TRBJ1-5, reads DGGITQSPKYLFRKEGQNVTLSCEQNLNHDAMYWYRQDPGQGLRLIYYSQIVNDFQKGDIAEGYSVSREKKESFPLTVTSAQKNPTAFYLCASIRMAGMDQPQHFGDGTRLSIL.

This chain joins TRBV6-4 and TRBJ1-3; 9 nucleotides match TRBD1. V shed 8 bases, J shed 6 bases, and the junction held 5 bases outside the gene matches. The CDR3 spans 13 residues. The germline gives CDR1 MRHNA, CDR2 SNTAGT. CDR3 loop: CASRDREVNTIYF. CDR3 coding DNA: TGTGCCAGCCGGGACAGGGAGGTAAACACCATATATTTT.

This chain uses TRBV5-1 with TRBJ1-1; a possible D gene is TRBD1 (6 bases). Trimming stripped 0 bases from V and 0 bases from J, with 12 bases between. Germline CDR1 and CDR2: SGHRS and YFSETQ. CDR3 length equals 16 residues. The chain's CDR3 is CASSLDGGGLNTEAFF. CDR3 in DNA: TGCGCCAGCAGCTTGGACGGGGGGGGCTTGAACACTGAAGCTTTCTTT.